These T cell receptor beta chains were read from a single sample in a study of glioma-infiltrating T cells. TCRdb re-analysed the multiplex PCR reads in MiXCR, keeping a single row per CDR3 protein. Of approximately 88,000 distinct CDR3 sequences in the sample, less than 30% are singletons; the top ten hold about 6.7%. The specimen sequenced was glioma tissue, nonneoplastic brain tissue, or PBMCs (not recorded which). The source of these receptors is a human donor with low-grade glioma or glioblastoma, undergoing nonglioma brain surgery, or in good health (not recorded which). CDR3s include the opening cysteine and the closing phenylalanine or tryptophan. D genes are given only for firm matches. Clone size is shown for a subset of rows, as once, few, many or a class of expanded clone.

>TRBV18|TRBD1|many|TRBJ2-7
TGTGCCAGCTCACAGGGACAGGGCCCCTACGAGCAGTACTTC
CASSQGQGPYEQYF
>TRBV20-1|-|-|TRBJ2-3
TGCAGTGGAGGCAGCTCGGGAGATACGCAGTATTTT
CSGGSSGDTQYF
>TRBV18|-|many|TRBJ1-2
TGTGCCAGCTCACCCCTACGACCCGAGGAAAGCTATGGCTACACCTTC
CASSPLRPEESYGYTF
>TRBV2|-|many|TRBJ1-6
TGTGCCAGCAGTGTAAGGGGTTCACCCCTCCACTTT
CASSVRGSPLHF
>TRBV7-8|-|few|TRBJ1-3
TGTGCCAGCAGCTTAGAACCGGGTCCCTCCTCTGGAAACACCATATATTTT
CASSLEPGPSSGNTIYF
>TRBV4-1|-|few|TRBJ2-1
TGCGCCAGCAGCCGCCACCGGACTGGTGTCTCCTACAATGAGCAGTTCTTC
CASSRHRTGVSYNEQFF
>TRBV28|TRBD1|many|TRBJ1-2
TGTGCCAGCAGGGGCACGGGACAGCTCTATGGCTACACCTTC
CASRGTGQLYGYTF
>TRBV7-6|-|-|TRBJ2-5
TGTGCCAGCAGCTTATACATGGGGCGGCAAGAGACCCAGTACTTC
CASSLYMGRQETQYF
>TRBV7-2|-|-|TRBJ2-3
TGTGCCAGCAGCCTCATACTAGAGGGGCACACAGATACGCGGTATTTT
CASSLILEGHTDTRYF
>TRBV6-1|-|many|TRBJ2-4
TGTGCCAGCAGTTCCCTACAGGGGAGGAACATTCAGTACTTC
CASSSLQGRNIQYF